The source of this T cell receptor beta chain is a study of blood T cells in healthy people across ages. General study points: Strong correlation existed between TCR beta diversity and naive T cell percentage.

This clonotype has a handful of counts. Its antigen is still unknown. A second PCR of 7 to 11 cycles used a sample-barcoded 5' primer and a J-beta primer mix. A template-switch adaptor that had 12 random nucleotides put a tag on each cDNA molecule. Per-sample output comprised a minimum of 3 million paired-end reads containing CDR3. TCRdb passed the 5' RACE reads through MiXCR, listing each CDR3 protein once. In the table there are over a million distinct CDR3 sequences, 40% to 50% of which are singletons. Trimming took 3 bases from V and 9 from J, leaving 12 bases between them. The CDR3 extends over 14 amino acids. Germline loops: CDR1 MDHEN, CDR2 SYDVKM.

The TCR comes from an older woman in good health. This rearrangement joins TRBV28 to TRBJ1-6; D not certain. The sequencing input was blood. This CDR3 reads CASSFRGRSSPLHF. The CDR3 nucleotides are TGTGCCAGCAGTTTCCGGGGAAGGAGTTCACCCCTCCACTTT.